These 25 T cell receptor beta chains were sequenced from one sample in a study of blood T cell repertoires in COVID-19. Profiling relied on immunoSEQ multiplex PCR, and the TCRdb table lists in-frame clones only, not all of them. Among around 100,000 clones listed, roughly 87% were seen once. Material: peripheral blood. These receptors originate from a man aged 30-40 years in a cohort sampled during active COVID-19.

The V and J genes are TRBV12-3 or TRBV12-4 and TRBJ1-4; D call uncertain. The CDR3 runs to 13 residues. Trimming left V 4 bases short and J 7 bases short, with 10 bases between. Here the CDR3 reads CASSSRGGEKLFF. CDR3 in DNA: TGTGCCAGCAGTTCCCGCGGCGGTGAAAAACTGTTTTTT.

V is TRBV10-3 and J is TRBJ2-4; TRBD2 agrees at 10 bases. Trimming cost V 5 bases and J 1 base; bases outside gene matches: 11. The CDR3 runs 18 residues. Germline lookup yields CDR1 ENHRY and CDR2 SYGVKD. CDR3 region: CAISPGLASLRAKNIQYF. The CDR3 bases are TGTGCCATCAGTCCGGGACTAGCGAGCCTAAGGGCCAAAAACATTCAGTACTTC.

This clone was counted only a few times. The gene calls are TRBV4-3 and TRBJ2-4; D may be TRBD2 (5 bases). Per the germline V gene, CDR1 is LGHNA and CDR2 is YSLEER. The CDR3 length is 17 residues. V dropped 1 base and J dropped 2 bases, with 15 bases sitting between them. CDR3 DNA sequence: TGCGCCAGCAGCCAAGGTATGGGAGCAGGCCCCAAAAACATTCAGTACTTC. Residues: CASSQGMGAGPKNIQYF.

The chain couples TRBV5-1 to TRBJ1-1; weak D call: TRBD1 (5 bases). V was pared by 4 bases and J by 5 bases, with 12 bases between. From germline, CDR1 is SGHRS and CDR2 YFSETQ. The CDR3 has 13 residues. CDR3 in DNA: TGCGCCAGCAGCGGCGGAGACAGAACTGAAGCTTTCTTT. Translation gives CASSGGDRTEAFF.

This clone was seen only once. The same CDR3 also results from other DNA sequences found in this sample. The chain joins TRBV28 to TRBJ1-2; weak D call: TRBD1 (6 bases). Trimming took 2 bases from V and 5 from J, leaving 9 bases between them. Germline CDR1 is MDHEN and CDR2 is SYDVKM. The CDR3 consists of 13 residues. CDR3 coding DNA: TGTGCCAGCAGTTTAGGGCAGGGGTATGGCTACACCTTC. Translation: CASSLGQGYGYTF.

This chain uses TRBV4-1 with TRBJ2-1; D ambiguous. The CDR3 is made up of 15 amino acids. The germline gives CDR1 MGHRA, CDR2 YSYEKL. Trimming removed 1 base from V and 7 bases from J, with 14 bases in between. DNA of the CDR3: TGCGCCAGCAGCCAAGGAAAGTTTAGTGGTAATGAGCAGTTCTTC. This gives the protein CASSQGKFSGNEQFF.

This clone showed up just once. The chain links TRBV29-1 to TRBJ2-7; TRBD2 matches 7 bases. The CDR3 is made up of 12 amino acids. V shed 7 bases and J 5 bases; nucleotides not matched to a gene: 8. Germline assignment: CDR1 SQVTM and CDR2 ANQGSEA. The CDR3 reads CSARERGNEQYF. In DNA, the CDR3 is TGCAGCGCCCGAGAGCGGGGCAACGAGCAGTACTTC.

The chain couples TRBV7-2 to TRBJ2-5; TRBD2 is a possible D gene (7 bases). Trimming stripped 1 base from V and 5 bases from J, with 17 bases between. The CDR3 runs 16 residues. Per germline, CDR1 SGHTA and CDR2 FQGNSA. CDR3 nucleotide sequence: TGTGCCAGCAGCTTAGTAGGGCGGGGGCCTCGGGAGACCCAGTACTTC. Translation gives CASSLVGRGPRETQYF. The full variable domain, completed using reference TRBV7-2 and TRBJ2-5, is GAGVSQSPSNKVTEKGKDVELRCDPISGHTALYWYRQSLGQGLEFLIYFQGNSAPDKSGLPSDRFSAERTGGSVSTLTIQRTQQEDSAVYLCASSLVGRGPRETQYFGPGTRLLVL.

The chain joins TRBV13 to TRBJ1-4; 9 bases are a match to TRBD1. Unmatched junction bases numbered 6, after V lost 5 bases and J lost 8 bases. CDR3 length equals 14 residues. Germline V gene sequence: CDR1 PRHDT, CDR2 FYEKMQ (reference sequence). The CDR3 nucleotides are TGTGCCAGCAGCCGAACAGGGGGCCGGGAAAAACTGTTTTTT. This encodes CASSRTGGREKLFF.

The CDR3 here is CASSLGPDQPQHF. CDR3 sequence (DNA): TGTGCCAGCAGCTTGGGCCCAGATCAGCCCCAGCATTTT. V usage is TRBV5-6 and J usage is TRBJ1-5, with D hard to call. In germline, CDR1 is SGHDT, CDR2 YYEEEE. The CDR3 has 13 amino acids. V lost 0 bases, J lost 5 bases, and 6 bases lay in between.

CDR3 residues: CAWRNQGAVNQPQHF. The CDR3 bases are TGTGCCTGGAGGAACCAGGGGGCGGTAAATCAGCCCCAGCATTTT. This chain connects TRBV30 to TRBJ1-5, with 8 bases matching TRBD1. After removal of 3 bases from V and 4 bases from J, the junction contained 8 bases not matched to a gene. The CDR3 has 15 residues. CDR1 and CDR2 (germline): GTSNPN, SVGIG (reference sequence).

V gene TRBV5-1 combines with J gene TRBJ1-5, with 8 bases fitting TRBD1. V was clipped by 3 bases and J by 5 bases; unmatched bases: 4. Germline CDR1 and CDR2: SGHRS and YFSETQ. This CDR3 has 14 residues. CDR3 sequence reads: CASSSGQGDQPQHF. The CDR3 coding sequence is TGCGCCAGCAGCTCCGGACAGGGCGATCAGCCCCAGCATTTT.

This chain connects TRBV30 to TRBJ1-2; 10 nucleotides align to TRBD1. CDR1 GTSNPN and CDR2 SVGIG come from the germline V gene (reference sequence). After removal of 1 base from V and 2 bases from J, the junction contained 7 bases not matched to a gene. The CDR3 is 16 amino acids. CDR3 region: CAWSGPGQGRNYGYTF. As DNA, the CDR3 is TGTGCCTGGAGTGGCCCGGGACAGGGGAGGAACTATGGCTACACCTTC.

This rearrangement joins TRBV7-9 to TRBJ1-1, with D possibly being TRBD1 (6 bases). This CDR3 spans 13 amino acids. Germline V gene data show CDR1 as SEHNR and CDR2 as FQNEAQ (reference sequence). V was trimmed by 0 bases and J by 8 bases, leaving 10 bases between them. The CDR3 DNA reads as TGTGCCAGCAGCTTAGCCTGGACAGAAGAAGCTTTCTTT. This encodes CASSLAWTEEAFF.

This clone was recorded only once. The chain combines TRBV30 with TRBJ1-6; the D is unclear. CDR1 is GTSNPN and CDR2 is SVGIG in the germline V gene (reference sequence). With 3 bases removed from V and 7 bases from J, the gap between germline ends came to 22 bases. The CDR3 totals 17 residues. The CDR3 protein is CAWRNPFFVFRNSPLHF. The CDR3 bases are TGTGCCTGGAGGAACCCATTTTTCGTCTTTCGGAATTCACCCCTCCACTTT.

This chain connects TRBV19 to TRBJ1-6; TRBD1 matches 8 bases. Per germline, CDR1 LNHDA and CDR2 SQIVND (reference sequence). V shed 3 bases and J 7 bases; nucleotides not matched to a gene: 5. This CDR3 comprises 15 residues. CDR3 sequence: CASSIPDRGNSPLHF. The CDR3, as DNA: TGTGCCAGTAGTATCCCCGACAGGGGCAATTCACCCCTCCACTTT.

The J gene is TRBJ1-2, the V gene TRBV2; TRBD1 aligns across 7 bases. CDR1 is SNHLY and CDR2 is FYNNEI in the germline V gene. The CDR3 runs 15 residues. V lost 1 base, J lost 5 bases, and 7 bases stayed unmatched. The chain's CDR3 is CASSEGVGGGYGYTF. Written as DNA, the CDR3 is TGTGCCAGCAGTGAAGGGGTAGGGGGCGGGTATGGCTACACCTTC.

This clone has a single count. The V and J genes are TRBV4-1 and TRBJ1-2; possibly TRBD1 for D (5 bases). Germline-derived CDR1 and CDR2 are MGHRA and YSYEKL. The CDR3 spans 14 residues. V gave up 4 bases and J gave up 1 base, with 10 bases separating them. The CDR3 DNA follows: TGCGCCAGCAGCCCGGGGGACTTTAACTATGGCTACACCTTC. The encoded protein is CASSPGDFNYGYTF.

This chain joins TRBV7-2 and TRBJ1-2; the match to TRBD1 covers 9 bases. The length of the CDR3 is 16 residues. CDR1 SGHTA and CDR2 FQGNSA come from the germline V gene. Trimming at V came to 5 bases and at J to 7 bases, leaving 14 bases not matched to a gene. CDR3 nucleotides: TGTGCCAGCAGCCCTTCCGGGACAGGGACATTGGGTGGCTACACCTTC. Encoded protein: CASSPSGTGTLGGYTF.

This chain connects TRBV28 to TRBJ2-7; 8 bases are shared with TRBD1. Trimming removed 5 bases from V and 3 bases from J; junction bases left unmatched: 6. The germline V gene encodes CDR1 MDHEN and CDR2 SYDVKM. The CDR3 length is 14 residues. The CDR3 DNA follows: TGTGCCAGCAGTGGACCCGGGACAGGCTACGAGCAGTACTTC. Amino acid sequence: CASSGPGTGYEQYF.

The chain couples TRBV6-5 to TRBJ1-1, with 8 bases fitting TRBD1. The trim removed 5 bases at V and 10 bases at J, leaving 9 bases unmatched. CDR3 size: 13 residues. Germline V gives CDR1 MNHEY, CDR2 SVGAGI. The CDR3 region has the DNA TGTGCCAGCAGTCAAACACGACAGGGGCGAGCTTTCTTT. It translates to CASSQTRQGRAFF.

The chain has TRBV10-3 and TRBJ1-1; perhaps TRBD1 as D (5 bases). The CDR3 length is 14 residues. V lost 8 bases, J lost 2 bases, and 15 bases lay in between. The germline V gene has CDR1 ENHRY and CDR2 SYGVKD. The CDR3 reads CAIAPGLTNTEAFF. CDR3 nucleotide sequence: TGTGCCATCGCTCCGGGACTGACAAACACTGAAGCTTTCTTT.

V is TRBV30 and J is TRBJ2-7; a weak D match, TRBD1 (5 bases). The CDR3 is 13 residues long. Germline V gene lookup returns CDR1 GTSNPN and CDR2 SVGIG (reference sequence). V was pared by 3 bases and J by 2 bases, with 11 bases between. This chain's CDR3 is CAWRAGIAYEQYF. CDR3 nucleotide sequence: TGTGCCTGGAGGGCAGGGATTGCCTACGAGCAGTACTTC.

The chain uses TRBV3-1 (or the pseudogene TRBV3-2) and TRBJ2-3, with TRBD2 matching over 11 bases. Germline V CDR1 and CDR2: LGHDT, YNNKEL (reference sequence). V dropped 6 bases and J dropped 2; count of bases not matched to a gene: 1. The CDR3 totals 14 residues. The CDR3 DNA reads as TGTGCCAGCAGGACTAGCGGGGCCACAGATACGCAGTATTTT. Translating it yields CASRTSGATDTQYF.

The CDR3 sequence: CATSRDDTYYNSPLHF. The CDR3 nucleotides are TGTGCCACCAGCAGAGATGACACATATTATAATTCACCCCTCCACTTT. The chain has TRBV15 and TRBJ1-6; no clear D. This CDR3 is built from 16 residues. Germline-derived CDR1 and CDR2 are LNHNV and YYDKDF (reference sequence). V was trimmed by 0 bases and J by 4 bases, leaving 10 bases between them.